This entry is about one T cell receptor (beta chain). The antigen remains undetermined. These data are taken from a study of shared clonotypes between healthy human individuals. Findings and limits, study-wide: Non-shared clonotypes had lower generation probabilities than those shared by all four donors. Memory subsets generally showed lower estimated richness than naive subsets.

The V gene's germline CDR1 is SEHNR and CDR2 FQNEAQ (reference sequence). The CDR3 length is 14 residues. Between the trimmed V and J ends, which lost 7 bases and 2 bases, there was a span of 13 bases. Some clones are missing from TCRdb's copy, which holds only in-frame ones; the method was immunoSEQ multiplex PCR. The table records more than 850,000 clones, around three quarters of them present only once. Donors were healthy HIV-negative adults without recently reported acute infections or vaccinations. The sequence was collected from a young man in good health. Some clones in this sample may be carry-over from other donors' samples. The sample consisted of memory CD4+ T cells from PBMCs. The subset is: CD45RA-negative fraction. This sequence joins TRBV7-9 and TRBJ2-3; D gene uncertain. The CDR3 reads CASTPDRATDTQYF. DNA of the CDR3: TGTGCCAGCACCCCGGACCGAGCCACAGATACGCAGTATTTT.